Listed below are T cell receptor beta chains from one sample, sequenced in a study of cytomegalovirus exposure and HLA in healthy donors. TCRdb's copy holds only in-frame clones and misses some; the assay was immunoSEQ multiplex PCR. The sample lists 55,000 to 75,000 clones, over 80% seen once, with 2.5% to 3.5% in the top ten. The sequenced material came from PBMCs. Receptor source: a young man in good health and CMV-seronegative. Both conserved end residues are part of each CDR3. Each record gives: V gene, J gene, D gene, clone size, CDR3 DNA, CDR3 protein. The D gene is left open where the match is weak. Some rows have no size entry. The others give once, few or many, or a class for an expanded clone.

TRBV11-2	TRBJ2-2	.	.	TGTGCCAGCAGCCCCCGGCGAGGCACCGGGGAGCTGTTTTTT	CASSPRRGTGELFF
TRBV29-1	TRBJ2-5	TRBD2	.	TGCAGCCCGAGACTAGCGGGCCAAGAGACCCAGTACTTC	CSPRLAGQETQYF
TRBV19	TRBJ2-7	TRBD2	.	TGTGCCAGTAGTAGTTTCCGCGGACTAGCGGGACGGAGGGAGCAGTACTTC	CASSSFRGLAGRREQYF
TRBV2	TRBJ1-4	TRBD1	.	TGTGCCAGCAGGAGGATGCAGGGGGCAACTAATGAAAAACTGTTTTTT	CASRRMQGATNEKLFF
TRBV5-1	TRBJ2-2	.	once	TGCGCCAGCAGCTTACTTTTTTCTACCGGGAACACCGGGGAGCTGTTTTTT	CASSLLFSTGNTGELFF
TRBV30	TRBJ1-5	TRBD1	.	TGTGCCTGGAGTGTAAGGGGACAGGGGAATCAGCCCCAGCATTTT	CAWSVRGQGNQPQHF
TRBV7-9	TRBJ2-6	.	.	TGTGCCAGCAGCCCCTCGGGAAGGGGGGCCAACGTCCTGACTTTC	CASSPSGRGANVLTF
TRBV7-3	TRBJ2-7	TRBD2	.	TGTGCCAGCAGCTTCTTCGGGAGGCCTTACGAGCAGTACTTC	CASSFFGRPYEQYF
TRBV7-9	TRBJ2-7	TRBD2	.	TGTGCCAGCAGCTCGGGACTAGCGGGAGGGACCTCCTACGAGCAGTACTTC	CASSSGLAGGTSYEQYF
TRBV28	TRBJ2-2	.	.	TGTGCCAGCAGCCGACCGACTTACACCGGGGAGCTGTTTTTT	CASSRPTYTGELFF
TRBV2	TRBJ2-7	.	few	TGTGCCAGCAGTCCTGTACCGGGTTCCTACGAGCAGTACTTC	CASSPVPGSYEQYF
TRBV6-5	TRBJ2-7	.	.	TGTGCCAGCAGCTCCCCCGGACTCAGCTACGAGCAGTACTTC	CASSSPGLSYEQYF
TRBV10-3	TRBJ1-1	TRBD1	.	TGTGCCATGAGGACAGGTATGGGCACTGAAGCTTTCTTT	CAMRTGMGTEAFF
TRBV27	TRBJ1-1	TRBD1	.	TGTGCCAGCAGTTTAGCAATCTCCGGGACAGGGGGAGTGGACACTGAAGCTTTCTTT	CASSLAISGTGGVDTEAFF
TRBV27	TRBJ2-7	TRBD2	.	TGTGCCAGCAGTTGGACTAGCGGGACCTACGAGCAGTACTTC	CASSWTSGTYEQYF
TRBV4-3	TRBJ1-2	TRBD1	once	TGCGCCAGCAGCCAAGACCAGGGGGCGAATAACTATGGCTACACCTTC	CASSQDQGANNYGYTF
TRBV30	TRBJ2-2	.	.	TGTGCCTGGAGTGGGGCGCTGACCTTTAACACCGGGGAGCTGTTTTTT	CAWSGALTFNTGELFF